This paragraph covers one T cell receptor beta chain sequence. The source of the sample is a study of shared clonotypes between healthy human individuals. Germline-derived CDR1 and CDR2 are SGHRS and YFSETQ. J was trimmed by 4 bases and V by 1 base; bases with no gene match: 6. The CDR3 loop spans 15 amino acids. An approximately 220 ng quantity of DNA, around 30,000 T cell genomes, went into the sorted-subset replicate PCRs. Per the study methods: Junction-only immunoSEQ sequences carried no quality scores, so filtering differed. Data came from immunoSEQ multiplex PCR; TCRdb stores just in-frame clones and leaves some out. V and J calls and clone size follow that table, whereas D and trimming were derived from the DNA. Of 400,000 to 600,000 clones in the sample, approximately 94% are singletons; the top ten hold 0.064%.

The TCR originated in a woman aged 25 to 39 in good health. This chain uses TRBV5-1 with TRBJ2-3, with TRBD1 matching over 7 bases. The sample was naive CD4+ T cells sorted from blood. Subset denoted: CD45RA+ positively selected. This CDR3 reads CASSLLTGTPDTQYF. For the CDR3, the DNA is TGCGCCAGCAGCTTGTTGACAGGGACCCCAGATACGCAGTATTTT.